This is a list of T cell receptor beta chains from one sample in a study of cytomegalovirus exposure and HLA in healthy donors. Profiled with immunoSEQ multiplex PCR; TCRdb holds only in-frame clones, not every one. Found here are 90,000 to 120,000 clones, 65% to 80% of them singletons; the top ten hold around 3%. Material for sequencing was PBMCs. The receptor set was obtained from a woman between 40 and 50 years old in good health and CMV-seronegative. The CDR3 runs from the conserved cysteine through the conserved F or W. The D gene is left open where the match is weak. Where a row states a size, it is once, few, many or the class of an expanded clone; other rows omit it.

- - TRBJ1-1 TRBV4-3 TGCGCCAGCAGCCCCAGCCCGGGCACTGAAGCTTTCTTT CASSPSPGTEAFF
- - TRBJ1-1 TRBV7-2 TGTGCCAGCAAGTTGAGTACTGAAGCTTTCTTT CASKLSTEAFF
- - TRBJ1-2 TRBV7-9 TGTGCCAGCAGCTTATTGGCAGTGTATGGCTACACCTTC CASSLLAVYGYTF
- - TRBJ1-6 TRBV6-5 TGTGCCAGCACCGCGTGGCGGTCGAATTCACCCCTCCACTTT CASTAWRSNSPLHF
TRBD1 - TRBJ2-2 TRBV10-3 TGTGCCATCAGTAGCGGGACAGGGGGACAATCGAACACCGGGGAGCTGTTTTTT CAISSGTGGQSNTGELFF
TRBD1 - TRBJ2-7 TRBV2 TGTGCCAGCAGTAAGGACAGGGAGCACGAGCAGTACTTC CASSKDREHEQYF
- - TRBJ2-2 TRBV21-1 TGTGCCAGCATTTCAGGACTAGCGGGAGACACCGGGGAGCTGTTTTTT CASISGLAGDTGELFF
- - TRBJ1-1 TRBV30 TGTGCCTGGACAGGGTTTGGGAACACTGAAGCTTTCTTT CAWTGFGNTEAFF
- - TRBJ2-7 TRBV2 TGCGCCAGCAGTGAACCGACAGGCTTACACTCCTACGAGCAGTACTTC CASSEPTGLHSYEQYF
TRBD1 - TRBJ2-3 TRBV7-2 TGTGCCAGCAGCTCGCAGGGGGCAGTCGCAGATACGCAGTATTTT CASSSQGAVADTQYF
- few TRBJ1-6 TRBV2 TGTGCCAGCTGCTATGGGGGGAATAATTCACCCCTCCACTTT CASCYGGNNSPLHF
- few TRBJ2-3 TRBV7-2 TGTGCCAGCAGCTTCGCGGGAAGTGTCACAGATACGCAGTATTTT CASSFAGSVTDTQYF
- - TRBJ1-1 TRBV30 TGTGCCTGGAGCGTCTCCCTCGGGGCTGAAGCTTTCTTT CAWSVSLGAEAFF
- - TRBJ2-1 TRBV5-4 TGTGCCAGCAGCTCCCGTCGTCCTCACTACGGTGAGCAGTTCTTC CASSSRRPHYGEQFF
TRBD1 - TRBJ2-7 TRBV19 TGTGCCAGTAGTATCAGTACAGGGGGCGGTTTCGCCGAGCAGTACTTC CASSISTGGGFAEQYF
- - TRBJ2-5 TRBV2 TGTGCCACCGCACAGGTGGGGAAAAGGGGGCAGTACTTC CATAQVGKRGQYF
TRBD1 once TRBJ2-2 TRBV4-2 TGTGCCAGCAGCCCTTGGGACAGGGGGTCCGGGGAGCTGTTTTTT CASSPWDRGSGELFF
- once TRBJ2-1 TRBV11-2 TGTGCCAGCAGCACTAACCTACTGGCCAATGAGCAGTTCTTC CASSTNLLANEQFF
TRBD1 - TRBJ2-5 TRBV7-8 TGTGCCAGCAGCTCGGGACAGGAGCAAGAGACCCAGTACTTC CASSSGQEQETQYF
TRBD2 few TRBJ2-7 TRBV5-1 TGCGCCAGCAGCTTGGGGGTAGCGGGGGGGCCCTGGGCCTACGAGCAGTACTTC CASSLGVAGGPWAYEQYF
TRBD2 - TRBJ2-7 TRBV6-1 TGTGCCAGCAGGGACCCAGCGGGAATGGGGTACGAGCAGTACTTC CASRDPAGMGYEQYF
TRBD2 - TRBJ2-5 TRBV5-8 TGTGCCAGCAGCTTGGGAATAGCGGGACCTCAAGAGACCCAGTACTTC CASSLGIAGPQETQYF
- - TRBJ2-7 TRBV4-2 TGTGCCAGCAGCGGGTTTCAGGGGCCCTACGAGCAGTACTTC CASSGFQGPYEQYF
TRBD2 - TRBJ2-1 TRBV29-1 TGCAGCGTTGCCCTGGGACTAGCGGGAGGGCGCAATGAGCAGTTCTTC CSVALGLAGGRNEQFF
- - TRBJ1-2 TRBV2 TGTGCCAGCAAGAGCCCACGCTATGGCTACACCTTC CASKSPRYGYTF
- - TRBJ2-1 TRBV7-2 TGTGCCAGCAGCTTAGCGATGGGCGATGGCTCCTACAATGAGCAGTTCTTC CASSLAMGDGSYNEQFF
- - TRBJ1-4 TRBV2 TGTGCCAGCAGTGAAGCGGGGAGGACTAATGAAAAACTGTTTTTT CASSEAGRTNEKLFF
TRBD1 - TRBJ1-1 TRBV2 TGTGCCAGCAGGGACAGGGGACTGAACACTGAAGCTTTCTTT CASRDRGLNTEAFF
TRBD1 few TRBJ1-4 TRBV5-4 TGTGCCAGCAGCCCTGGACAGGGAGGAAAACTGTTTTTT CASSPGQGGKLFF
TRBD2 - TRBJ2-7 TRBV27 TGTGCCAGCAGTTTCAGCGGGAGCCCCTACGAGCAGTACTTC CASSFSGSPYEQYF
- - TRBJ2-5 TRBV5-1 TGCGCCAGCAGCGTATTCCCTGATGTAGAGGAGACCCAGTACTTC CASSVFPDVEETQYF
- - TRBJ2-7 TRBV27 TGTGCCAGCCGGGACTTACTCTCCTACGAGCAGTACTTC CASRDLLSYEQYF
- few TRBJ2-3 TRBV9 TGTGCCAGCAGCCCTGGGGGGTGGGGAAGCACAGATACGCAGTATTTT CASSPGGWGSTDTQYF
- - TRBJ1-2 TRBV7-2 TGTGCCAGCAGCCCCGGAGGGGGGGTGGACTATGGCTACACCTTC CASSPGGGVDYGYTF
- - TRBJ2-1 TRBV9 TGTGCCAGCAGCGTAGCTGGCGGAACCTACAATGAGCAGTTCTTC CASSVAGGTYNEQFF
- - TRBJ2-7 TRBV5-5 TGTGCCAGCAGCTTGGGACTGTCTTCCTACGAGCAGTACTTC CASSLGLSSYEQYF
- - TRBJ2-2 TRBV10-1 TGCGCCAGCAGTACGACAGGCCACACCGGGGAGCTGTTTTTT CASSTTGHTGELFF
- few TRBJ1-5 TRBV12-2 TGTGCAAGTCGCCCAGACGTCGGGTCGTTCGGCAATCAGCCCCAGCATTTT CASRPDVGSFGNQPQHF
TRBD2 - TRBJ2-5 TRBV28 TGTGCCAGCAGTCTAGCGGGAGGGAGGGAGACCCAGTACTTC CASSLAGGRETQYF
TRBD2 few TRBJ2-3 TRBV6-4 TGTGCCAGCAGTGACGAAGCGGGAGGCCTAGATACGCAGTATTTT CASSDEAGGLDTQYF
- once TRBJ1-1 TRBV6-1 TGTGCCAGCAGTCCCGCGGGGGGGGCGGGGGATTTCTTT CASSPAGGAGDFF
- once TRBJ2-4 TRBV21-1 TGTGCCAGCAGCAACGGTCTAGCGGGAGGAAATTGGGCCAAAAACATTCAGTACTTC CASSNGLAGGNWAKNIQYF
- - TRBJ2-4 TRBV18 TGTGCCAGCTCCCTAACAGTCCTAGCCAAAAACATTCAGTACTTC CASSLTVLAKNIQYF
TRBD1 - TRBJ1-1 TRBV7-2 TGTGCCAGCAGCAACGACAGGGGTCCCATGAACACTGAAGCTTTCTTT CASSNDRGPMNTEAFF
TRBD2 - TRBJ2-1 TRBV5-4 TGTGCCAGCAGCTCGACTAGCGGGAGCCACAATGAGCAGTTCTTC CASSSTSGSHNEQFF
- - TRBJ2-3 TRBV30 TGTGCCTGGAGTGTCGGGGATACGCAGTATTTT CAWSVGDTQYF
- - TRBJ1-6 TRBV7-2 TGTGCCAGCAGCGCCCCAGCGGGATCACCCCTCCACTTT CASSAPAGSPLHF
TRBD1 - TRBJ1-2 TRBV10-2 TGCGCCAGCAGTGATCCGGGACAGGGGAGTGTCGGCTACACCTTC CASSDPGQGSVGYTF
TRBD2 few TRBJ2-3 TRBV28 TGTGCCAGCAGTCTAGCGGGAGCTACAGATACGCAGTATTTT CASSLAGATDTQYF
- - TRBJ2-5 TRBV15 TGTGCCACCAGCAGCGACTTTGGTTTTCCCCAGTACTTC CATSSDFGFPQYF
- - TRBJ2-1 TRBV5-1 TGCGCCAGCAGCTTTACAAGCGGCTCCTACAATGAGCAGTTCTTC CASSFTSGSYNEQFF
- - TRBJ2-5 TRBV29-1 TGCAGCGTATCGGGACTCACAGGCGAGACCCAGTACTTC CSVSGLTGETQYF
TRBD1 few TRBJ1-4 TRBV7-2 TGTGCCAGCAGCCTCACAGGGGTTGCAACTAATGAAAAACTGTTTTTT CASSLTGVATNEKLFF
TRBD1 - TRBJ1-2 TRBV7-2 TGTGCCAGCAGCTTAGCCGGGACAGGGGATGGCTACACCTTC CASSLAGTGDGYTF
- once TRBJ2-7 TRBV20-1 TGCAGTGCTAGATCCCAGTACGAGCAGTACTTC CSARSQYEQYF
- - TRBJ1-1 TRBV28 TGTGCCAGCAGCTACTTCGAGGGAAACACTGAAGCTTTCTTT CASSYFEGNTEAFF
- - TRBJ2-1 TRBV15 TGTGCCACCAGCAGAGGGAGGGGAAGCTCCTACAATGAGCAGTTCTTC CATSRGRGSSYNEQFF
TRBD2 few TRBJ2-3 TRBV25-1 TGTGCCAGCTCCTTGCGGGAGGCAAGCACAGATACGCAGTATTTT CASSLREASTDTQYF
- - TRBJ1-2 TRBV2 TGTGCCAGCAGTGAAAGCCCGACAGCCATTTATGGCTACACCTTC CASSESPTAIYGYTF